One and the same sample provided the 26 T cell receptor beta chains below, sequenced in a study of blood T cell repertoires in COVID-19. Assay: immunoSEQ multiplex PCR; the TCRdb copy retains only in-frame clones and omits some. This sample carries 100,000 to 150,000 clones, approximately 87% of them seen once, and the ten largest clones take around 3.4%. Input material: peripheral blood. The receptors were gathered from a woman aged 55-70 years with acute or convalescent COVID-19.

This CDR3 reads CASGVTSSGRAHEQFF. In DNA form, the CDR3 reads TGTGCTAGTGGTGTTACTTCTAGCGGGAGGGCCCATGAGCAGTTCTTC. V gene TRBV12-5 combines with J gene TRBJ2-1; 12 bases are shared with TRBD2. CDR1 is LGHNT and CDR2 is FRNRAP in the germline V gene. The CDR3 spans 16 residues. Trimming cost V 5 bases and J 8 bases; bases outside gene matches: 10.

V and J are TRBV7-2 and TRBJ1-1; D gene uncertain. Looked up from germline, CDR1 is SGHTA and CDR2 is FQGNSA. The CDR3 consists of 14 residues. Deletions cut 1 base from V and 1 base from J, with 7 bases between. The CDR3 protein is CASSLGVSNTEAFF. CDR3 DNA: TGTGCCAGCAGCTTAGGCGTTTCGAACACTGAAGCTTTCTTT.

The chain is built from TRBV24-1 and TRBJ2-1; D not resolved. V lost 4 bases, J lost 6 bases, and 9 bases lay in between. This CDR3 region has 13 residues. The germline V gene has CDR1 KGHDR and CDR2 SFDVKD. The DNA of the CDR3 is TGTGCCACCAGTGAGACTGCCTCCAATGAGCAGTTCTTC. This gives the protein CATSETASNEQFF.

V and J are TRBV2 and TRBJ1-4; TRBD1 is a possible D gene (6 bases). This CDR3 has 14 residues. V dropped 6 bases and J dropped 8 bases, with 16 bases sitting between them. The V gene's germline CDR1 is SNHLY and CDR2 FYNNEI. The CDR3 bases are TGTGCCAGCAGGGAGACAGGTCTTGGGGAAAAACTGTTTTTT. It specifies CASRETGLGEKLFF.

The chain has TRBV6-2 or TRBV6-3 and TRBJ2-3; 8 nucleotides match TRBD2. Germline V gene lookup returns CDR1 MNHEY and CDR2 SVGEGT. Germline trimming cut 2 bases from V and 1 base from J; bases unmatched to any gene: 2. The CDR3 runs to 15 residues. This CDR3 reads CASSYQAGGTDTQYF. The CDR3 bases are TGTGCCAGCAGTTACCAAGCGGGAGGCACAGATACGCAGTATTTT.

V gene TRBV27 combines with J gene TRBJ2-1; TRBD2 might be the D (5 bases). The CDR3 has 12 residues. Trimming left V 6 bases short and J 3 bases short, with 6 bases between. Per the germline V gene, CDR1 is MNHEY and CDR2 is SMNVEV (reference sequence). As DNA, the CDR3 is TGTGCCAGCAGCCGGGACTACAATGAGCAGTTCTTC. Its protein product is CASSRDYNEQFF.

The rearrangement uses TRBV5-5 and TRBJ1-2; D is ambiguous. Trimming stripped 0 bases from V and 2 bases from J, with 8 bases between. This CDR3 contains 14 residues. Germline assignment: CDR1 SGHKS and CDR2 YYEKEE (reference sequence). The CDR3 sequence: CASSLEAGNYGYTF. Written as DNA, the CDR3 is TGTGCCAGCAGCTTGGAGGCGGGCAACTATGGCTACACCTTC. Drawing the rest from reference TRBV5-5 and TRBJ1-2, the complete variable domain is DAGVTQSPTHLIKTRGQQVTLRCSPISGHKSVSWYQQVLGQGPQFIFQYYEKEERGRGNFPDRFSARQFPNYSSELNVNALLLGDSALYLCASSLEAGNYGYTFGSGTRLTVV.

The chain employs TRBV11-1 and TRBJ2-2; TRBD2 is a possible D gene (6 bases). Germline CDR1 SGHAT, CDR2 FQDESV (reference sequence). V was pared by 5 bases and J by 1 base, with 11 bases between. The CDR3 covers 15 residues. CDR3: CASSVAGGNTGELFF. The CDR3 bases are TGTGCCAGCAGCGTGGCCGGGGGGAACACCGGGGAGCTGTTTTTT. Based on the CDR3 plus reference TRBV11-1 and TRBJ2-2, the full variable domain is EAEVAQSPRYKITEKSQAVAFWCDPISGHATLYWYRQILGQGPELLVQFQDESVVDDSQLPKDRFSAERLKGVDSTLKIQPAELGDSAMYLCASSVAGGNTGELFFGEGSRLTVL.

CDR3 coding DNA: TGTGCCAGCAGCGCGACAGGTTATAGCAATCAGCCCCAGCATTTT. It specifies CASSATGYSNQPQHF. The gene calls are TRBV9 and TRBJ1-5, with D perhaps TRBD1 (6 bases). V lost 3 bases to trimming and J lost 0 bases, with 10 bases between them. This CDR3 is built from 15 residues. Germline assignment: CDR1 SGDLS and CDR2 YYNGEE.

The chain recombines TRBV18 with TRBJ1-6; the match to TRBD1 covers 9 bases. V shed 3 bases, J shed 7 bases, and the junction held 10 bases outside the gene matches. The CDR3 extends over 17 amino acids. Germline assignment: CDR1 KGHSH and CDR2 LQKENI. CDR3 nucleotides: TGTGCCAGCTCACCCTCTCAACAGGGGGCTTCGAATTCACCCCTCCACTTT. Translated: CASSPSQQGASNSPLHF.

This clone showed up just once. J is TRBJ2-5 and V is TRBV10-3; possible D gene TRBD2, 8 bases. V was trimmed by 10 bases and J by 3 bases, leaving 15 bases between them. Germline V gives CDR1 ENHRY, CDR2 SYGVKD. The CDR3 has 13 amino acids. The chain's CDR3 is CATGRGREETQYF. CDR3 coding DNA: TGTGCCACCGGGAGGGGGCGCGAAGAGACCCAGTACTTC.

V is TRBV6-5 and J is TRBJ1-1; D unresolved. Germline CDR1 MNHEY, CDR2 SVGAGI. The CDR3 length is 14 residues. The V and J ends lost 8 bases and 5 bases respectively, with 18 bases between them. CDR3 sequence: CASGFTESATEAFF. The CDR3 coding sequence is TGTGCCAGCGGATTCACGGAGTCAGCAACTGAAGCTTTCTTT.

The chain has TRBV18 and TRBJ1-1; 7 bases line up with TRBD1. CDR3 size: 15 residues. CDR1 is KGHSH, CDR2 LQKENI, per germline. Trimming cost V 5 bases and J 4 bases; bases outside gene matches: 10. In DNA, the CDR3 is TGTGCCAGCTCAAGGCTGAGACAGGGTGTCACTGAAGCTTTCTTT. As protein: CASSRLRQGVTEAFF.

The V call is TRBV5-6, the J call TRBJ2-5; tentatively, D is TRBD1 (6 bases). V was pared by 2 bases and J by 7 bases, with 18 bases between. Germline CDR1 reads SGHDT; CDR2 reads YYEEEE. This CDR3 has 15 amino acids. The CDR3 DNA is TGTGCCAGCAGCTTAAGCCCGCAGGGGTATGGGACCCAGTACTTC. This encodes CASSLSPQGYGTQYF.

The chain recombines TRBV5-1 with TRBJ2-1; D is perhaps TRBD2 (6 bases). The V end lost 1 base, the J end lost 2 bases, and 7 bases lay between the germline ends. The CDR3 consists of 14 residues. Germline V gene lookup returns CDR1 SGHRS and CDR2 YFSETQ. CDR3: CASSLLAAYNEQFF. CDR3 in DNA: TGCGCCAGCAGCTTGTTAGCGGCCTACAATGAGCAGTTCTTC.

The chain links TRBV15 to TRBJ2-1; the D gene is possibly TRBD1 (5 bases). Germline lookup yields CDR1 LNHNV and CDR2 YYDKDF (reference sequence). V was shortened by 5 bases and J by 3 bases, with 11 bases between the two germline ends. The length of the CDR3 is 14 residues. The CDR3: CATSEQDGYNEQFF. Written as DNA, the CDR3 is TGTGCCACCAGCGAACAGGATGGCTACAATGAGCAGTTCTTC.

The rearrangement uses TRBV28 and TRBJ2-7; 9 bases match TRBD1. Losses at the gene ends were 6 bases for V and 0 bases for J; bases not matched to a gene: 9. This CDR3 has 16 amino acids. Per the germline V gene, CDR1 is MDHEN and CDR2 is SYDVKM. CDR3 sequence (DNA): TGTGCCAGCAGCCCTAACCGGGACAGGGTCTCCTACGAGCAGTACTTC. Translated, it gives CASSPNRDRVSYEQYF.

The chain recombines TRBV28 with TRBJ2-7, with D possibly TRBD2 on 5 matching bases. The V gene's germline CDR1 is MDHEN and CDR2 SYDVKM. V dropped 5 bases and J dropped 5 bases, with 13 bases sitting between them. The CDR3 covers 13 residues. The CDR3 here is CASSPPLVHEQYF. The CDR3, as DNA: TGTGCCAGCAGTCCTCCACTAGTCCACGAGCAGTACTTC. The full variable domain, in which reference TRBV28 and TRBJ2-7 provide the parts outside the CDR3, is DVKVTQSSRYLVKRTGEKVFLECVQDMDHENMFWYRQDPGLGLRLIYFSYDVKMKEKGDIPEGYSVSREKKERFSLILESASTNQTSMYLCASSPPLVHEQYFGPGTRLTVT.

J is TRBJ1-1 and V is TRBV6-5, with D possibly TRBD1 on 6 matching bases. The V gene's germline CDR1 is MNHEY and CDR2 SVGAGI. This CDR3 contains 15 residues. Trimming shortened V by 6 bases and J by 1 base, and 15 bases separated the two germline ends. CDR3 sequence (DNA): TGTGCCAGCAGCGGGGACATTTGGGGGAACACTGAAGCTTTCTTT. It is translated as CASSGDIWGNTEAFF.

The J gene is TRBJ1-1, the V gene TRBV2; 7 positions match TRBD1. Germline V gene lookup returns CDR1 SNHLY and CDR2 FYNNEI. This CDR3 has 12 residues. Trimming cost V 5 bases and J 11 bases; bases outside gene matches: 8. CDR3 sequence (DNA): TGTGCCAGCAGTCTGGGACAGCAGAAGGCTTTCTTT. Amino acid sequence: CASSLGQQKAFF. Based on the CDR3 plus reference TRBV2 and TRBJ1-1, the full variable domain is EPEVTQTPSHQVTQMGQEVILRCVPISNHLYFYWYRQILGQKVEFLVSFYNNEISEKSEIFDDQFSVERPDGSNFTLKIRSTKLEDSAMYFCASSLGQQKAFFGQGTRLTVV.

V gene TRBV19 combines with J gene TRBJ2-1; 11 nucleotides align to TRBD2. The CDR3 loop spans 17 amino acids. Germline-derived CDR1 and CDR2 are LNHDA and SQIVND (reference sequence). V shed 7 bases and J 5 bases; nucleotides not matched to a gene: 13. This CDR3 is CASTPTGWTSGHNEQFF. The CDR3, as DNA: TGTGCCAGTACCCCCACTGGCTGGACTAGCGGGCACAATGAGCAGTTCTTC.

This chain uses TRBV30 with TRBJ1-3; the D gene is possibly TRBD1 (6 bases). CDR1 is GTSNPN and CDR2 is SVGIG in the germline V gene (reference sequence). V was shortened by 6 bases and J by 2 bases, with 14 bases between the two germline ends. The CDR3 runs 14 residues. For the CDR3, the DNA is TGTGCCTGCCAGACAGGATCTGCTGGAAACACCATATATTTT. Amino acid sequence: CACQTGSAGNTIYF.

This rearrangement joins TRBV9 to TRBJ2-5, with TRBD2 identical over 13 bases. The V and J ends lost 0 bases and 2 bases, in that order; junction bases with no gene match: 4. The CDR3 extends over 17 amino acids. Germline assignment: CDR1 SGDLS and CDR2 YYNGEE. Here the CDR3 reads CASSVAWTSGSQETQYF. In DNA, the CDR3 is TGTGCCAGCAGCGTAGCATGGACTAGCGGGAGTCAAGAGACCCAGTACTTC.

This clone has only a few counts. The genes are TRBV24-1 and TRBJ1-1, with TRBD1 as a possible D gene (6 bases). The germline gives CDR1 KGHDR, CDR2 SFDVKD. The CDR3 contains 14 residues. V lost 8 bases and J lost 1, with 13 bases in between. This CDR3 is CATNEPGQNTEAFF. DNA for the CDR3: TGTGCCACCAACGAACCGGGACAGAACACTGAAGCTTTCTTT.

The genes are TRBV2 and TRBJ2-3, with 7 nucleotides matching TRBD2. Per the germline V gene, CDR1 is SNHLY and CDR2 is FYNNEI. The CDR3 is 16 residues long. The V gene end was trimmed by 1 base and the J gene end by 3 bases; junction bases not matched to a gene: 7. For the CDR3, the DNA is TGTGCCAGCAGTGAAGTGAGCCTAGCGGTTACAGATACGCAGTATTTT. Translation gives CASSEVSLAVTDTQYF.

CDR3 sequence reads: CASKRTATEAFF. The DNA of the CDR3 is TGTGCCAGCAAGCGGACGGCCACTGAAGCTTTCTTT. The chain recombines TRBV6-5 with TRBJ1-1; D ambiguous. The V end was cut by 7 bases, the J end by 4 bases, with 10 bases between. The germline CDR1 and CDR2 sequences are MNHEY and SVGAGI. There are 12 residues in the CDR3.